These 15 T cell receptor beta chains were sequenced from one sample in a study of blood T cell repertoires in COVID-19. Sequenced by immunoSEQ multiplex PCR; TCRdb stores in-frame clones only, minus some. This table has 300,000 to 400,000 clones, roughly 90% appearing once. Sequenced: peripheral blood. Receptors were obtained from a woman aged 70 to 79 with COVID-19, enrolled during active disease.

The chain carries TRBV27 and TRBJ1-4; D ambiguous. The V and J ends lost 0 bases and 3 bases respectively, with 8 bases between them. In germline, CDR1 is MNHEY, CDR2 SMNVEV (reference sequence). The length of the CDR3 is 15 residues. CDR3 protein: CASSLSVSANEKLFF. The DNA of the CDR3 is TGTGCCAGCAGTTTATCGGTGTCAGCTAATGAAAAACTGTTTTTT.

The V gene is TRBV3-1 (or the pseudogene TRBV3-2), the J gene TRBJ1-6, with 8 bases fitting TRBD1. CDR1 and CDR2 from the germline V gene are LGHDT and YNNKEL (reference sequence). The CDR3 has 19 residues. V shed 7 bases and J 0 bases; nucleotides not matched to a gene: 14. The CDR3 here is CASTLGQVIMSSYNSPLHF. The DNA for the CDR3 is TGTGCCAGCACCTTGGGACAGGTTATCATGAGCTCCTATAATTCACCCCTCCACTTT.

J is TRBJ1-4 and V is TRBV18; 9 nucleotides line up with TRBD1. J was trimmed by 5 bases and V by 3 bases; bases with no gene match: 7. The CDR3 length is 16 residues. The germline gives CDR1 KGHSH, CDR2 LQKENI. This CDR3 reads CASSPISGQGNEKLFF. The DNA of the CDR3 is TGTGCCAGCTCACCTATTTCGGGACAGGGAAATGAAAAACTGTTTTTT.

The genes are TRBV30 and TRBJ1-1; no firm D call. The CDR3 extends over 12 amino acids. Germline-derived CDR1 and CDR2 are GTSNPN and SVGIG (reference sequence). V lost 3 bases and J 3 bases, leaving 8 bases between the germline ends. CDR3 in amino acids: CAWSRRDTEAFF. CDR3 nucleotides: TGTGCCTGGAGCAGGCGGGACACTGAAGCTTTCTTT.

This sequence joins TRBV27 and TRBJ1-6, with 7 bases matching TRBD1. This CDR3 has 14 residues. Trimming at V came to 5 bases and at J to 7 bases, leaving 5 bases not matched to a gene. Per germline, CDR1 MNHEY and CDR2 SMNVEV (reference sequence). The CDR3 region has the DNA TGTGCCAGCAGTCCCAGGACAGGAAATTCACCCCTCCACTTT. As protein: CASSPRTGNSPLHF.

Details on this clone: The same CDR3 arises from other DNA sequences in this sample as well. The V call is TRBV2, the J call TRBJ1-6, with TRBD1 as a possible D gene (6 bases). Trimming pared 2 bases from V and 9 bases from J, leaving 8 bases between. This CDR3 has 13 residues. Germline lookup yields CDR1 SNHLY and CDR2 FYNNEI. The CDR3 loop is CASSELGGSPLHF. Here the CDR3 DNA reads TGTGCCAGCAGTGAACTAGGGGGTTCACCCCTCCACTTT.

V usage is TRBV6-2 or TRBV6-3 and J usage is TRBJ1-2, with D possibly being TRBD1 (6 bases). The CDR3 has 13 residues. The germline V and J ends were trimmed by 6 bases and 7 bases, with 15 bases remaining between them. CDR1 and CDR2 (germline): MNHEY, SVGEGT. The CDR3 loop is CASSPTQGGGYTF. The CDR3 DNA sequence: TGTGCCAGCAGCCCTACACAGGGTGGTGGCTACACCTTC.

The chain employs TRBV2 and TRBJ2-3; 8 bases fit TRBD2. This CDR3 spans 15 amino acids. V was pared by 6 bases and J by 4 bases, with 9 bases of the junction left unmatched. Germline loops: CDR1 SNHLY, CDR2 FYNNEI. The CDR3 reads CASSVAGPGADTQYF. The CDR3, as DNA: TGTGCCAGCAGCGTAGCGGGGCCGGGGGCAGATACGCAGTATTTT.

The rearrangement uses TRBV11-2 and TRBJ1-1; a weak D match, TRBD1 (5 bases). Germline CDR1 and CDR2: SGHAT and FQNNGV. V lost 6 bases, J lost 1 base, and 15 bases lay in between. This CDR3 region has 15 residues. The CDR3 DNA reads TGTGCCAGCAGTTCTTCCCGGGGGGAGAACACTGAAGCTTTCTTT. Encoded protein: CASSSSRGENTEAFF.

This chain uses TRBV28 with TRBJ1-1; a weak D match, TRBD1 (5 bases). Germline lookup yields CDR1 MDHEN and CDR2 SYDVKM. Between the trimmed V and J ends, which lost 7 bases and 2 bases, there was a span of 8 bases. The CDR3 extends over 12 amino acids. This CDR3 is CASIGQNTEAFF. CDR3 nucleotide sequence: TGTGCCAGCATCGGACAAAACACTGAAGCTTTCTTT.

The chain recombines TRBV5-6 with TRBJ1-5; 10 bases map to TRBD1. The germline V gene encodes CDR1 SGHDT and CDR2 YYEEEE. The junction had 2 bases not matched to a gene; V was cut back by 3 bases and J by 5 bases. The CDR3 runs 14 residues. As DNA, the CDR3 is TGTGCCAGCAGCTATGGGACAGGGGATCAGCCCCAGCATTTT. It encodes CASSYGTGDQPQHF. The full variable domain, in which reference TRBV5-6 and TRBJ1-5 provide the parts outside the CDR3, is DAGVTQSPTHLIKTRGQQVTLRCSPKSGHDTVSWYQQALGQGPQFIFQYYEEEERQRGNFPDRFSGHQFPNYSSELNVNALLLGDSALYLCASSYGTGDQPQHFGDGTRLSIL.

This rearrangement joins TRBV28 to TRBJ2-2; D is unresolved. V was pared by 3 bases and J by 5 bases, with 4 bases between. CDR1 is MDHEN and CDR2 is SYDVKM in the germline V gene. This CDR3 is 12 amino acids long. The CDR3 sequence: CASSFLTGELFF. The CDR3 DNA follows: TGTGCCAGCAGTTTTCTGACCGGGGAGCTGTTTTTT.

This clone occurred a few times. The rearrangement uses TRBV5-1 and TRBJ1-4; possible D gene TRBD1, 5 bases. Trimming removed 4 bases at V and 4 bases at J, with 14 bases between. This CDR3 comprises 15 residues. Germline values: CDR1 SGHRS, CDR2 YFSETQ. This CDR3 reads CASSRSGDGNEKLFF. The DNA of the CDR3 is TGCGCCAGCAGCCGCTCGGGGGACGGTAATGAAAAACTGTTTTTT.

The V and J genes are TRBV7-8 and TRBJ1-2; weak D call: TRBD1 (5 bases). CDR1 SGHVS and CDR2 FQNEAQ come from the germline V gene. This CDR3 is built from 13 residues. With 1 base removed from V and 4 bases from J, the gap between germline ends came to 7 bases. This chain's CDR3 is CASSLVTVYGYTF. The CDR3 region has the DNA TGTGCCAGCAGCTTAGTGACAGTCTATGGCTACACCTTC.

The genes are TRBV28 and TRBJ2-7, with D hard to call. CDR3 length equals 11 residues. Trimming stripped 5 bases from V and 4 bases from J, with 6 bases between. CDR1 MDHEN and CDR2 SYDVKM come from the germline V gene. This CDR3 is CASSGEYEQYF. The CDR3, as DNA: TGTGCCAGCAGTGGAGAATACGAGCAGTACTTC. Variable domain in full (rest from reference TRBV28 and TRBJ2-7): DVKVTQSSRYLVKRTGEKVFLECVQDMDHENMFWYRQDPGLGLRLIYFSYDVKMKEKGDIPEGYSVSREKKERFSLILESASTNQTSMYLCASSGEYEQYFGPGTRLTVT.